This TCR beta chain came from a study of neurological immune-mediated disorders. V was clipped by 7 bases and J by 5 bases, with 10 bases between them. The CDR3 totals 12 residues. This clonotype was seen many times. Antigen unknown. Unsorted libraries were generated from 2 million PBMCs. These cells had been stored in RNAlater at -80 C. Template-switch 5'RACE cDNA synthesis added a 10-nucleotide unique molecular identifier. TCRdb re-analysed the 5' RACE reads in MiXCR, keeping a single row per CDR3 protein. The repertoire includes fewer than 80,000 distinct CDR3 sequences, 4.5% to 5.5% of them detected once, and less than 4% sits in the top ten. The study, taken as a whole, reports: Because no CDR3 amino acid sequences were shared across subjects by expanded clones, private repertoires were suggested in all groups. The greatest degree of TCR clonal expansion was observed in HTLV-1-associated myelopathy, with the lowest in multiple sclerosis, below that of healthy controls.

The TCR was taken from a woman aged 45-65 years with multiple sclerosis. The chain links TRBV12-3 or TRBV12-4 to TRBJ2-3, with D uncertain. Sequencing was done on a sample of PBMCs. The CDR3 region is CASNTIGDTQYF. CDR3 sequence (DNA): TGTGCCAGCAACACCATCGGAGATACGCAGTATTTT.